This T cell receptor (beta chain) derives from a study of T cell changes during pregnancy in multiple sclerosis. The method was immunoSEQ multiplex PCR; TCRdb's version includes in-frame clones alone and lacks a portion of them. The table has just under 80,000 clones, roughly 93% seen once. The germline V gene has CDR1 MNHEY and CDR2 SVGAGI. The V gene lost 2 bases and the J gene lost 5 bases, with 11 bases spanning the gap. The CDR3 spans 14 residues. The sequencing used peripheral blood, collected in the first trimester of pregnancy. This clonotype originated in a female donor with multiple sclerosis, enrolled in a pregnancy study. The chain uses TRBV6-5 and TRBJ2-3, with no clear D. The CDR3 sequence: CASSYTHTVDTQYF. CDR3 bases: TGTGCCAGCAGTTACACCCACACCGTAGATACGCAGTATTTT.